This T cell receptor beta chain is drawn from a study of blood T cells in healthy people across ages. Overall study findings and caveats: The diversity estimates, figures obtained from one million T cells, were considered underestimates.

Primers used in a second PCR of roughly 7 to 12 cycles were a sample-barcoded 5' primer and a J-beta primer mix. Via MiXCR, TCRdb re-called the 5' RACE reads, giving one row per CDR3 protein. In the table there are 500,000 to 700,000 distinct CDR3 sequences, less than 35% of which are singletons. In regard to this clonotype: Antigen specificity is unknown.

With 7 bases clipped from V and 0 bases from J, the junction kept 8 bases outside the gene matches. Germline V gives CDR1 SEHNR, CDR2 FQNEAQ (reference sequence). CDR3 length: 17 residues. The rearrangement links TRBV7-9 to TRBJ2-2; 10 nucleotides match TRBD1. The receptor was derived from a woman of 80 years or more in good health. Sequences were obtained from blood. The CDR3 coding sequence is TGTGCCAGCAACAAGGACAGGGGGGTCACGAACACCGGGGAGCTGTTTTTT. It encodes CASNKDRGVTNTGELFF.